This entry lists 21 T cell receptor beta chains sequenced from one sample in a study of long-term antiretroviral therapy in people with HIV. The assay, immunoSEQ v3.0, was run at survey level. Measured with immunoSEQ multiplex PCR; TCRdb has only the in-frame clones, and not every one. The data contain roughly 17,000 clones, 79% of them singletons. The sample in question was unsorted PBMCs, obtained at the start of antiretroviral therapy. The receptors here all came from a man aged 30-40 years with HIV.

The chain is built from TRBV5-1 and TRBJ1-2; weak D call: TRBD1 (6 bases). The CDR3 extends over 17 amino acids. Per germline, CDR1 SGHRS and CDR2 YFSETQ. Trimming removed 0 bases at V and 0 bases at J, with 15 bases between. CDR3 nucleotide sequence: TGCGCCAGCAGCTTGGAGGTCGAGGACAGCGCTAACTATGGCTACACCTTC. The encoded protein is CASSLEVEDSANYGYTF. The variable domain in full, completed from reference TRBV5-1 and TRBJ1-2, reads KAGVTQTPRYLIKTRGQQVTLSCSPISGHRSVSWYQQTPGQGLQFLFEYFSETQRNKGNFPGRFSGRQFSNSRSEMNVSTLELGDSALYLCASSLEVEDSANYGYTFGSGTRLTVV.

The chain uses TRBV4-2 and TRBJ2-3, with TRBD2 matching 7 bases. Germline loops: CDR1 LGHNA, CDR2 YNFKEQ. The length of the CDR3 is 16 residues. The trim removed 4 bases at V and 6 bases at J, leaving 13 bases unmatched. The DNA for the CDR3 is TGTGCCAGCAGCCCCCTAGGGGCGGGAGTGTCGGATACGCAGTATTTT. Protein: CASSPLGAGVSDTQYF.

This chain connects TRBV18 to TRBJ2-5; TRBD2 agrees at 14 bases. The germline V gene encodes CDR1 KGHSH and CDR2 LQKENI. This CDR3 spans 16 amino acids. The junction had 3 bases not matched to a gene; V was cut back by 2 bases and J by 4 bases. The CDR3 spells CASSPKGLAGGETQYF. The CDR3, as DNA: TGTGCCAGCTCACCAAAAGGACTAGCGGGAGGAGAGACCCAGTACTTC.

The genes are TRBV6-6 and TRBJ1-1, with 8 bases that match TRBD1. This CDR3 is built from 14 residues. V shed 6 bases, J shed 4 bases, and the junction held 7 bases outside the gene matches. Germline V CDR1 and CDR2: MNHNY, SVGAGI (reference sequence). For the CDR3, the DNA is TGTGCCAGCAGAGGGACAGGAGGTAGCACTGAAGCTTTCTTT. This encodes CASRGTGGSTEAFF.

J is TRBJ2-1 and V is TRBV27, with no clear D. The CDR3 totals 13 residues. In germline, CDR1 is MNHEY, CDR2 SMNVEV (reference sequence). The V end lost 2 bases, the J end lost 5 bases, and 7 bases lay between the germline ends. The CDR3 is CASSLKANNEQFF. CDR3 nucleotides: TGTGCCAGCAGTTTAAAGGCAAACAATGAGCAGTTCTTC.

This rearrangement joins TRBV10-3 to TRBJ2-1; 8 bases match TRBD2. The germline gives CDR1 ENHRY, CDR2 SYGVKD. The V segment lost 6 bases and the J segment 8 bases; nucleotides outside the gene matches: 21. The CDR3 loop spans 18 amino acids. The CDR3 spells CAIRGARSGEGRGDEQFF. As DNA, the CDR3 is TGTGCCATCAGGGGGGCCCGTAGCGGGGAGGGCCGCGGCGATGAGCAGTTCTTC.

This clone appeared a few times. The gene calls are TRBV10-1 and TRBJ1-4; unclear D gene. The CDR3 runs to 12 residues. Germline CDR1 WNHNN, CDR2 SYGVQD (reference sequence). Trimming cost V 10 bases and J 6 bases, with 12 bases left between them. Here the CDR3 reads CATPLGDEKLFF. The CDR3 region has the DNA TGCGCCACCCCACTGGGCGATGAAAAACTGTTTTTT.

The chain joins TRBV2 to TRBJ2-7; 7 bases fit TRBD1. CDR1 SNHLY and CDR2 FYNNEI come from the germline V gene. The CDR3 totals 14 residues. V shed 4 bases, J shed 4 bases, and the junction held 7 bases outside the gene matches. DNA of the CDR3: TGTGCCAGCAGTGGAGGTAGGGGGCTTTACGAGCAGTACTTC. This encodes CASSGGRGLYEQYF.

The V and J genes are TRBV7-2 and TRBJ2-1; 7 nucleotides line up with TRBD1. The germline CDR1 and CDR2 sequences are SGHTA and FQGNSA. This CDR3 has 15 amino acids. Trimming cost V 4 bases and J 8 bases; bases outside gene matches: 11. CDR3 protein: CASSWGQTTVDEQFF. Here the CDR3 DNA reads TGTGCCAGCAGCTGGGGACAGACTACCGTCGATGAGCAGTTCTTC.

The V gene is TRBV27, the J gene TRBJ1-1, with D perhaps matching TRBD1 (6 bases). This CDR3 contains 14 residues. V was pared by 3 bases and J by 0 bases, with 8 bases between. Germline CDR1 and CDR2: MNHEY and SMNVEV (reference sequence). The DNA for the CDR3 is TGTGCCAGCAGTTTTCAGGGGTTGAACACTGAAGCTTTCTTT. It specifies CASSFQGLNTEAFF.

This sequence joins TRBV5-6 and TRBJ2-5; 11 bases are a match to TRBD2. From germline, CDR1 is SGHDT and CDR2 YYEEEE. This CDR3 has 19 residues. Germline trimming cut 4 bases from V and 2 bases from J; bases unmatched to any gene: 16. The CDR3 bases are TGTGCCAGCAGCCCCTTGGGACGACTAGCGGGGAACTTACAAGAGACCCAGTACTTC. This sequence encodes CASSPLGRLAGNLQETQYF.

The chain links TRBV30 to TRBJ2-7; D call uncertain. The germline gives CDR1 GTSNPN, CDR2 SVGIG (reference sequence). CDR3 length equals 11 residues. With 2 bases removed from V and 4 bases from J, the gap between germline ends came to 6 bases. This CDR3 is CAWSRLYEQYF. The CDR3 bases are TGTGCCTGGAGTCGGCTTTACGAGCAGTACTTC.

V and J are TRBV21-1 and TRBJ1-5; the table's D call TRBD1 went unverified against the DNA. TRBV21-1 is an annotated pseudogene. This CDR3 contains 15 residues. CDR3 residues: CASSKQFDSNQPQHF. CDR3 nucleotides: TGTGCCAGCAGCAAACAGTTCGATAGCAATCAGCCCCAGCATTTT.

The V call is TRBV7-9, the J call TRBJ2-5; 9 bases fit TRBD1. CDR3 length: 14 residues. Germline V gene lookup returns CDR1 SEHNR and CDR2 FQNEAQ (reference sequence). Trimming at V came to 3 bases and at J to 3 bases, leaving 2 bases not matched to a gene. The CDR3, as DNA: TGTGCCAGCAGCTTCCGGGACAGGGAAGAGACCCAGTACTTC. Its translation is CASSFRDREETQYF.

This clone appeared once. The chain has TRBV2 and TRBJ2-1; 12 bases are a match to TRBD2. In germline, CDR1 is SNHLY, CDR2 FYNNEI. V lost 11 bases and J lost 10; bases outside the gene matches: 9. The CDR3 is made up of 13 amino acids. The CDR3: CAVMIGLAGEQFF. CDR3 coding DNA: TGTGCCGTTATGATTGGACTAGCGGGAGAGCAGTTCTTC.

The chain is built from TRBV28 and TRBJ1-2; 9 bases align to TRBD1. J was trimmed by 4 bases and V by 6 bases; bases with no gene match: 6. This CDR3 region has 14 residues. The germline CDR1 and CDR2 sequences are MDHEN and SYDVKM. The CDR3 region has the DNA TGTGCCAGCAGCCCGGACAGGGGTAGCTATGGCTACACCTTC. Translated: CASSPDRGSYGYTF.

A note on this clone: Other DNA sequences of this sample code for an identical CDR3. The rearrangement uses TRBV30 and TRBJ2-5; no clear D. Germline CDR1 reads GTSNPN; CDR2 reads SVGIG (reference sequence). V was clipped by 0 bases and J by 5 bases, with 10 bases between them. The CDR3 loop spans 13 amino acids. The CDR3 sequence is CAWSVLKGETQYF. The CDR3 nucleotides are TGTGCCTGGAGTGTACTGAAAGGGGAGACCCAGTACTTC. The full variable domain, rest sourced from reference TRBV30 and TRBJ2-5, is SQTIHQWPATLVQPVGSPLSLECTVEGTSNPNLYWYRQAAGRGLQLLFYSVGIGQISSEVPQNLSASRPQDRQFILSSKKLLLSDSGFYLCAWSVLKGETQYFGPGTRLLVL.

The chain is built from TRBV1 and TRBJ2-7; the D call of TRBD2 is as the table states it, not checked on the DNA. TRBV1 is a pseudogene segment. This CDR3 contains 19 residues. CDR3 in amino acids: CTSSQDGWGLAGHPYEQYF. The CDR3 DNA follows: TGCACCAGCAGCCAAGATGGGTGGGGACTAGCGGGCCATCCCTACGAGCAGTACTTC.

The chain has TRBV4-1 and TRBJ2-7, with 7 bases lining up with TRBD2. Looked up from germline, CDR1 is MGHRA and CDR2 is YSYEKL. The CDR3 has 16 amino acids. Trimming at V came to 4 bases and at J to 0 bases, leaving 9 bases not matched to a gene. The CDR3 nucleotides are TGCGCCAGCAGCCCCGGCGGAGCGGGGAGCTCCTACGAGCAGTACTTC. Its protein is CASSPGGAGSSYEQYF.

CDR3 sequence (DNA): TGTGCCAGCAGCTTAGTAGGGGGGAACAATGAGCAGTTCTTC. Protein product: CASSLVGGNNEQFF. This chain joins TRBV11-2 and TRBJ2-1; D may be TRBD1 or TRBD2 (6 bases each). Germline-derived CDR1 and CDR2 are SGHAT and FQNNGV. The CDR3 spans 14 residues. The germline V and J ends were trimmed by 1 base and 5 bases, with 9 bases remaining between them.

The chain uses TRBV5-1 and TRBJ2-2; D may be TRBD1 or TRBD2 (5 bases each). Trimming shortened V by 4 bases and J by 1 base, and 14 bases separated the two germline ends. This CDR3 region has 16 residues. Germline V gives CDR1 SGHRS, CDR2 YFSETQ. CDR3 coding DNA: TGCGCCAGCAGCATTGGGGGATTCTGGAACACCGGGGAGCTGTTTTTT. This translates into CASSIGGFWNTGELFF.